This T cell receptor beta chain came from a study of beta chain features in type 1 diabetes. Overall study: Across the samples, roughly 98,000,000 sorted cells were examined in total.

Regarding this clone: Its antigen is not known.

It was via CD45RO/CCR7/CD25/CD127/CD95/CD27 that CD4+ naive, central memory, regulatory and stem cell-like memory cells were sorted. Each population that was sorted was more than 95% pure. Of the isolated RNA, all was reverse transcribed, and so the sequenced material was expressed TCRB transcripts. Naive, central memory and regulatory T cell samples averaged around 4 million immunoSEQ reads each. Only in-frame clones appear in the TCRdb table, and some are missing; sequencing was by immunoSEQ multiplex PCR. The profile shows 150,000 to 200,000 clones, just over 8% of them singletons. Overall study results and limits: Among patients with Type 1 diabetes, TCRB CDR3s were moderately but significantly shorter in every one of the four CD4+ subsets.

Looked up from germline, CDR1 is MNHEY and CDR2 is SVGAGI. Trimming cost V 6 bases and J 2 bases, with 11 bases left between them. The CDR3 runs 13 residues. The rearrangement links TRBV6-5 to TRBJ2-7; D uncertain. This sequence originates from a woman in her late teens or twenties with type 1 diabetes. The sequenced material came from central memory CD4+ T cells from blood. CDR3 bases: TGTGCCAGCAGACGGCAGGCCCCCTACGAGCAGTACTTC. Amino acids: CASRRQAPYEQYF.